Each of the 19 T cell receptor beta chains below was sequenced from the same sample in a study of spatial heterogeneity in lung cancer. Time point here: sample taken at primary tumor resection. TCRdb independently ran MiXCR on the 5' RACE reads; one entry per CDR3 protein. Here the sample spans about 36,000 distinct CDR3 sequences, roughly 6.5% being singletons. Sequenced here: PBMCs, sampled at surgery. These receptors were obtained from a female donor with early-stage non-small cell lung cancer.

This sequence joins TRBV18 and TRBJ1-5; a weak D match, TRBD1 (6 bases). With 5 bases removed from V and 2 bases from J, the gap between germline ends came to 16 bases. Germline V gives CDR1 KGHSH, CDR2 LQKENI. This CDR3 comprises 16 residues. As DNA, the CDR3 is TGTGCCAGCTCAGGGATGCAGGGGTTTGGCAATCAGCCCCAGCATTTT. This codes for CASSGMQGFGNQPQHF.

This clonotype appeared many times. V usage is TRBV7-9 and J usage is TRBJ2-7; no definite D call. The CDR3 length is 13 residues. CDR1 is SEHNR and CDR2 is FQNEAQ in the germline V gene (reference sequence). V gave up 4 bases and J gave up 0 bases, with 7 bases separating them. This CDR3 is CASSSPGSYEQYF. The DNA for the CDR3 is TGTGCCAGCAGCTCCCCCGGCTCCTACGAGCAGTACTTC.

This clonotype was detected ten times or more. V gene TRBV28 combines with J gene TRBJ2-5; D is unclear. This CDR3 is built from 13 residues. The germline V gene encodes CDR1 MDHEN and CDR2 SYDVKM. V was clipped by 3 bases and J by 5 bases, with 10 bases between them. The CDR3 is CASSLDIPETQYF. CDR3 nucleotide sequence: TGTGCCAGCAGTTTGGATATTCCCGAGACCCAGTACTTC.

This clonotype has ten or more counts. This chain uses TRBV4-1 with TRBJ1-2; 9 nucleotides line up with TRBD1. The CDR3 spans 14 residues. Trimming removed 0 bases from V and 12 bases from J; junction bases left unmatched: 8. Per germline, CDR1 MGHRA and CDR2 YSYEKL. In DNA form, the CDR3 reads TGCGCCAGCAGCCAAGATCCGGGACAGGGTTTTCACACCTTC. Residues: CASSQDPGQGFHTF.

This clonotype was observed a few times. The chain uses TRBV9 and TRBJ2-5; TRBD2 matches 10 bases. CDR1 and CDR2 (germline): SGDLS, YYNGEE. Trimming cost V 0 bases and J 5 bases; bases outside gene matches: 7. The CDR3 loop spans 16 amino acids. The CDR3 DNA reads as TGTGCCAGCAGCGTAGGGCTAGCGGGAGAAGGGGAGACCCAGTACTTC. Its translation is CASSVGLAGEGETQYF.

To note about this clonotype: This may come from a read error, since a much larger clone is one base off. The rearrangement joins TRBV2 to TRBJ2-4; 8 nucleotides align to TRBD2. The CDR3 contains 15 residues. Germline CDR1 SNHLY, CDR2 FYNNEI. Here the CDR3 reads CASSGDGLAKNILYF. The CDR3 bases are TGTGCCAGCAGTGGTGACGGACTAGCCAAAAACATTCTGTACTTC. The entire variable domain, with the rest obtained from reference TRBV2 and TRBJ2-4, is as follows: EPEVTQTPSHQVTQMGQEVILRCVPISNHLYFYWYRQILGQKVEFLVSFYNNEISEKSEIFDDQFSVERPDGSNFTLKIRSTKLEDSAMYFCASSGDGLAKNILYFGAGTRLSVL.

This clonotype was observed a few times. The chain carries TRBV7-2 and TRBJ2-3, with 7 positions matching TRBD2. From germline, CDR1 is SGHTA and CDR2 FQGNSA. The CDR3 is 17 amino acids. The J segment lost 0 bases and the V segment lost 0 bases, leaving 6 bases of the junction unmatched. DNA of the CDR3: TGTGCCAGCAGCTTAGCGGGAGGGGTCCTTAGCACAGATACGCAGTATTTT. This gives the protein CASSLAGGVLSTDTQYF.

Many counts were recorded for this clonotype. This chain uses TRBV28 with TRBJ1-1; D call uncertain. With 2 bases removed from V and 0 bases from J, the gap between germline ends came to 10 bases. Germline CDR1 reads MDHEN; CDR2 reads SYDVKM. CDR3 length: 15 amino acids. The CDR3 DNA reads TGTGCCAGCAGTTTAACAGTAAAATTGAACACTGAAGCTTTCTTT. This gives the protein CASSLTVKLNTEAFF.

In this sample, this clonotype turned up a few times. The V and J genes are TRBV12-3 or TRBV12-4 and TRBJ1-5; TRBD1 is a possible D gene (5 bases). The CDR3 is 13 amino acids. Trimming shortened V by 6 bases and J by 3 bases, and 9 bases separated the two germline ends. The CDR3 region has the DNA TGTGCCAGCAGGGAACAGGTCAATCAGCCCCAGCATTTT. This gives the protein CASREQVNQPQHF.

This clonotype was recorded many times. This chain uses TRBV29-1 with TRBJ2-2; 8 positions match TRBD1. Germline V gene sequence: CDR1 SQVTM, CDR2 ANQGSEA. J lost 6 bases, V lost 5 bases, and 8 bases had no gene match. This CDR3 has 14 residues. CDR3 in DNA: TGCAGCGTTACCGGACAGGGAATACCCGGGGAGCTGTTTTTT. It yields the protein CSVTGQGIPGELFF.

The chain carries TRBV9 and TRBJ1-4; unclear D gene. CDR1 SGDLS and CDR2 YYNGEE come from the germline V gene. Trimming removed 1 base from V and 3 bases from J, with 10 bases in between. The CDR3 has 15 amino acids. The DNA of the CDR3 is TGTGCCAGCAGCGTATCGGCAGCGGCTAATGAAAAACTGTTTTTT. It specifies CASSVSAAANEKLFF.

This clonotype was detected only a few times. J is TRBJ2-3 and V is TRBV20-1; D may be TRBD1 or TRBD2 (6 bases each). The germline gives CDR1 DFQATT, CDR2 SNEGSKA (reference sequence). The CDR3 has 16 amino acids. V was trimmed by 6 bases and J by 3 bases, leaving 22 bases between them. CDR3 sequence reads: CSAASGGQGGTDTQYF. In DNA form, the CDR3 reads TGCAGTGCCGCCTCCGGGGGCCAGGGAGGTACAGATACGCAGTATTTT.

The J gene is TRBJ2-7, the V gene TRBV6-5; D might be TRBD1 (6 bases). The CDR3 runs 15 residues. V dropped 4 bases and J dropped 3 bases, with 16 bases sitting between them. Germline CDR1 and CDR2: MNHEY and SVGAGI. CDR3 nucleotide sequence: TGTGCCAGCAGTTTGGGGTACAGGGCAAACTACGAGCAGTACTTC. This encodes CASSLGYRANYEQYF.

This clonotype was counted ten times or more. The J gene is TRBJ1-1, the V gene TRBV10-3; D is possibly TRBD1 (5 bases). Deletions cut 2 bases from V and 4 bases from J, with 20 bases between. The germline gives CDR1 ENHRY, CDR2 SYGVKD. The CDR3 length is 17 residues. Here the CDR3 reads CAISETPGGSGLTEAFF. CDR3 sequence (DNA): TGTGCCATCAGTGAGACTCCCGGGGGATCGGGTCTCACTGAAGCTTTCTTT.

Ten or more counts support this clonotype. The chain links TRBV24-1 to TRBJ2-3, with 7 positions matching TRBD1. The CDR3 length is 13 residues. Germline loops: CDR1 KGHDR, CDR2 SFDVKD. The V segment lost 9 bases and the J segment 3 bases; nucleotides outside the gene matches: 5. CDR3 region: CATEGQNTDTQYF. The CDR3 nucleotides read TGTGCCACCGAGGGACAGAATACAGATACGCAGTATTTT.

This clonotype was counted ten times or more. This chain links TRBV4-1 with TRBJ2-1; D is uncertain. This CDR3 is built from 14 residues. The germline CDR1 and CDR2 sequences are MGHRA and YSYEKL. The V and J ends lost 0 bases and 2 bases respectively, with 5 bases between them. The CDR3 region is CASSQDTTYNEQFF. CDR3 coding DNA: TGCGCCAGCAGCCAAGATACCACCTACAATGAGCAGTTCTTC.

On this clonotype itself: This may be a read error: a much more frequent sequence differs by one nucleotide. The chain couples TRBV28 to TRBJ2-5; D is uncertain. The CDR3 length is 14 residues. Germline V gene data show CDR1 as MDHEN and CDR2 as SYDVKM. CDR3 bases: TGTGTCAGCAGTTTATTCCGTTCGACAGAGACCCAGTACTTC. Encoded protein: CVSSLFRSTETQYF.

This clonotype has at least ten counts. In DNA form, the CDR3 reads TGTGCCTCAGGGCGGAGTAATGAAAAACTGTTTTTT. This sequence encodes CASGRSNEKLFF. The chain is built from TRBV5-8 and TRBJ1-4, with D perhaps TRBD1 (5 bases). The CDR3 is made up of 12 amino acids. The germline gives CDR1 SGHTS, CDR2 YDEGEE. V lost 10 bases and J 4 bases, leaving 11 bases between the germline ends.

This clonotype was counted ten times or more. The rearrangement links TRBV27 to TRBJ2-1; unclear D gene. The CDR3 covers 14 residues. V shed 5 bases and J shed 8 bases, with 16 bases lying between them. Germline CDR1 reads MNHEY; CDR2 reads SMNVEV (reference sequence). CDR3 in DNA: TGTGCCAGCAGTACTACCGGACCTTGGGATGAGCAGTTCTTC. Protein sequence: CASSTTGPWDEQFF.